This T cell receptor beta chain was observed in a study of CD8 T cells in ankylosing spondylitis. As the method for making TCR beta libraries, quantitative 5'-RACE with molecular barcodes was used. TCRdb reprocessed the 5' RACE reads via MiXCR and lists one record per CDR3 protein. The sample holds approximately 540,000 distinct CDR3 sequences, roughly 13% seen once. Study conclusions and caveats: Matched ankylosing spondylitis synovial fluid reportedly showed significant enrichment of disease-linked clones. Disease-linked clones displayed a CD8+ phenotype and appeared relatively rarely in peripheral blood. Roughly 8 highly homologous variants formed a TCR beta motif that appeared characteristic of ankylosing spondylitis blood. Some of the motif variants had earlier been found in reactive arthritis patients' fluid and blood.

The CDR3 is 18 amino acids. On this clonotype: Its antigen is unknown. One junction end does not reproduce the germline sequence, and a read error may be involved.

This TCR derives from a male donor with ankylosing spondylitis. This chain joins TRBV12-3 or TRBV12-4 and TRBJ2-1; 10 nucleotides line up with TRBD2. The sample consisted of blood, either unsorted or a sorted T cell fraction (not recorded which). The CDR3 region is CACSLSSGRALDDNEQFF. The DNA of the CDR3 is TGTGCCTGCAGTTTGTCCAGCGGGAGGGCCCTCGACGACAATGAGCAGTTCTTC.